The text below deals with one T cell receptor (beta chain). Repertoires were generated with immunoSEQ multiplex PCR, while TCRdb's copy carries only in-frame clones and drops some. Of some 300,000 clones in the sample, about 90% are singletons; the top ten hold 1.8%. Trimming took off 2 bases at V and 4 bases at J, with 18 bases between the two ends. Germline V lookup: CDR1 SGHAT, CDR2 FQNNGV. This CDR3 is 17 amino acids long. This sample was taken from a study of blood T cell repertoires in COVID-19. This sequence was found in a woman younger than 45 with COVID-19, enrolled during active disease. The material sequenced was peripheral blood. The chain couples TRBV11-2 to TRBJ1-5; D gene ambiguous. CDR3 region: CASSLLLGSNYNQPQHF. CDR3 DNA: TGTGCCAGCAGCTTATTACTGGGCAGTAATTATAATCAGCCCCAGCATTTT.